Reported below is one T cell receptor (beta chain). Clones were read by immunoSEQ multiplex PCR, and TCRdb kept only the in-frame ones, dropping some. The top ten clones hold approximately 6.8% of a sample with 200,000 to 250,000 clones, less than 90% of them seen once. The data were obtained in a study of blood T cell repertoires in COVID-19. On the study more broadly: The origin of the acute and convalescent COVID-19 samples was the United States, Italy and Spain.

With 3 bases removed from V and 3 bases from J, the gap between germline ends came to 8 bases. The CDR3 is 14 amino acids. CDR1 and CDR2 from the germline V gene are KGHDR and SFDVKD. In terms of age and location, participants ranged from roughly 18 to 90 years and lived in about two dozen US areas. Cohort allocation depended upon clinical history that participants reported. Recovered Cohort 3 donors showed two negative PCRs, clearance, or symptom resolution. The receptor was isolated from a woman aged 40 to 50 who had recovered from COVID-19. The specimen sequenced was PBMCs or T cells enriched from blood (not recorded which). This sequence joins TRBV24-1 and TRBJ1-5; tentatively, D is TRBD1 (6 bases). CDR3 protein: CATSDQGNNQPQHF. The CDR3 DNA reads as TGTGCCACCAGTGATCAGGGGAACAATCAGCCCCAGCATTTT.